This TCR beta chain is drawn from a study of CD8 T cells in Susac syndrome. The CDR3 consists of 13 residues. Germline CDR1 reads PRHDT; CDR2 reads FYEKMQ (reference sequence). V lost 5 bases, J lost 5 bases, and 6 bases stayed unmatched. The authors reverse transcribed roughly 0.5 to 1 ug RNA with random hexamers. TCRdb recomputed calls from the immunoSEQ multiplex PCR reads with MiXCR, one row per CDR3 protein. The table records about 76,000 distinct CDR3 sequences, approximately 93% of them present only once. The chain combines TRBV13 with TRBJ2-7, with TRBD1 identical over 7 bases. Sequenced: CD8+ T cells from PBMCs. This clonotype was sampled from a human donor with Susac syndrome. The CDR3 DNA is TGTGCCAGCAGCAGATGGGACAGCAACGAGCAGTACTTC. Protein: CASSRWDSNEQYF.